This is a list of T cell receptor beta chains from one sample in a study of cytomegalovirus exposure and HLA in healthy donors. The method was immunoSEQ multiplex PCR; TCRdb's version includes in-frame clones alone and lacks a portion of them. The table records about 140,000 clones, roughly 90% of them present only once. Sequences were obtained from PBMCs. These receptors came from a man younger than 35 in good health and CMV-seronegative. Each CDR3 is given with its conserved first and last residue. The D gene is left open where the match is weak. Some rows have no size entry. The others give once, few or many, or a class for an expanded clone.

>TRBV5-1|TRBJ2-2|.|15|.
TGCGCCAGCAGCGACCCCGGGAGATCACCTTGGGAGCTGTTTTTT
CASSDPGRSPWELFF
>TRBV23-1|TRBJ1-6|TRBD1|15|.
TGCGCCAGCAGTCAATCCCCCGACAGGGTTTCACCCCTCCACTTT
CASSQSPDRVSPLHF
>TRBV7-2|TRBJ2-3|TRBD2|14|.
TGTGCCAGCATCCCTGGACTAGTAGCAGATACGCAGTATTTT
CASIPGLVADTQYF
>TRBV4-2|TRBJ1-1|TRBD1|19|.
TGTGCCAGCAGCCACTCCCCAGGGAGGACAGGGCCTGACCTGATTGAAGCTTTCTTT
CASSHSPGRTGPDLIEAFF
>TRBV7-9|TRBJ1-1|.|14|.
TGTGCCAGCAGCGCGGGACGGATGAACACTGAAGCTTTCTTT
CASSAGRMNTEAFF
>TRBV19|TRBJ1-4|.|13|.
TGTGCCAGTAGAAACAGGGTTGGTGAAAAACTGTTTTTT
CASRNRVGEKLFF
>TRBV6-5|TRBJ1-1|TRBD1|14|.
TGTGCCAGCAGTAAGGGACAGCTGAACACTGAAGCTTTCTTT
CASSKGQLNTEAFF
>TRBV5-1|TRBJ2-1|TRBD2|17|.
TGCGCCAGCAGCCCAGCACTAGCGGGAGGGCCGAACAATGAGCAGTTCTTC
CASSPALAGGPNNEQFF
>TRBV5-6|TRBJ1-4|.|13|.
TGTGCCAGCAGCTTTCATAGGGGCGAAAAACTGTTTTTT
CASSFHRGEKLFF
>TRBV7-9|TRBJ2-1|.|13|.
TGTGCCAGCACCTTGGACTTCTACAATGAGCAGTTCTTC
CASTLDFYNEQFF
>TRBV5-1|TRBJ1-3|.|14|.
TGCGCCAGCAGCTTGACCGACAGTAGCAACACCATATATTTT
CASSLTDSSNTIYF
>TRBV5-1|TRBJ2-5|TRBD2|15|.
TGCGCCAGCAGCTTGGCTAGCGGGAGTACTGAGACCCAGTACTTC
CASSLASGSTETQYF
>TRBV4-3|TRBJ2-1|TRBD2|16|.
TGCGCCAGCAGCCAAGTGGGGAGGGAGGGCGGCGATGAGCAGTTCTTC
CASSQVGREGGDEQFF
>TRBV28|TRBJ1-3|.|16|.
TGTGCCAGCAGTTTACCCTCGCCGACAGACTCAAACACCATATATTTT
CASSLPSPTDSNTIYF
>TRBV7-2|TRBJ1-6|.|15|.
TGTGCCAGCGGTCCTTCGGGGTCCTATAATTCACCCCTCCACTTT
CASGPSGSYNSPLHF
>TRBV7-7|TRBJ2-7|.|15|once
TGTGCCAGCACCCGACGACAGATCTACTCCTACGAGCAGTACTTC
CASTRRQIYSYEQYF
>TRBV4-1|TRBJ2-3|.|16|.
TGCGCCAGCAGCCAAGAGTGGGGGCGCAGCACAGATACGCAGTATTTT
CASSQEWGRSTDTQYF
>TRBV7-9|TRBJ1-1|TRBD1|15|.
TGTGCCAGCAGAAAACAGGGGGCGGTTGTCGCTGAAGCTTTCTTT
CASRKQGAVVAEAFF
>TRBV7-2|TRBJ2-1|.|15|.
TGTGCCAGCAGCTTAACTAGGAGCTCCTACAATGAGCAGTTCTTC
CASSLTRSSYNEQFF
>TRBV7-9|TRBJ1-5|.|12|.
TGTGCCAGCAGCTTAGCCGGGCAGCCCCAGCATTTT
CASSLAGQPQHF
>TRBV6-1|TRBJ2-5|.|12|few
TGTGCCAGCAACACGTACCAAGAGACCCAGTACTTC
CASNTYQETQYF
>TRBV25-1|TRBJ1-3|.|13|.
TGTGCCAGCAGGACAGGCTCTGGAAACACCATATATTTT
CASRTGSGNTIYF
>TRBV7-7|TRBJ1-6|.|17|.
TGTGCCAGCAGCTTAGCGCTCGGGGGGTGGGGGTGTTCACCCCTCCACTTT
CASSLALGGWGCSPLHF
>TRBV2|TRBJ2-1|.|15|.
TGTGCCAGCAGTGAGGAGGGGACCCTATACAATGAGCAGTTCTTC
CASSEEGTLYNEQFF
>TRBV28|TRBJ2-1|TRBD1|15|once
TGTGCCAGCAGTTTCTGGACAGGGGGTTCCAATGAGCAGTTCTTC
CASSFWTGGSNEQFF
>TRBV6-6|TRBJ1-4|.|16|once
TGTGCCAGCAGTTACCCTTACAGTGCAACTAATGAAAAACTGTTTTTT
CASSYPYSATNEKLFF
>TRBV4-3|TRBJ2-2|TRBD1|16|.
TGCGCCAGCAGCGCCCGGGACAGGGAATATCCCGGGGAGCTGTTTTTT
CASSARDREYPGELFF
>TRBV19|TRBJ2-3|TRBD1|15|.
TGTGCCGGGGGTCGGGACAGGGGCAGGGCAGATACGCAGTATTTT
CAGGRDRGRADTQYF
>TRBV27|TRBJ1-1|.|13|.
TGTGCCAGCAGTCAACCCGGGAACACTGAAGCTTTCTTT
CASSQPGNTEAFF
>TRBV29-1|TRBJ1-2|TRBD1|13|.
TGCAGCGTTCGGACAGGGGGCGACTATGGCTACACCTTC
CSVRTGGDYGYTF
>TRBV6-1|TRBJ1-1|.|14|few
TGTGCCAGCACGGAGAGGGACACAAACACTGAAGCTTTCTTT
CASTERDTNTEAFF
>TRBV5-4|TRBJ2-5|TRBD2|16|.
TGTGCCAGCAGCTTGTACGTACTCGGGGGAGGGGAGACCCAGTACTTC
CASSLYVLGGGETQYF
>TRBV4-2|TRBJ1-2|.|13|.
TGTGCCAGCAGCCAAGATACGGTTCATGGCTACACCTTC
CASSQDTVHGYTF
>TRBV6-6|TRBJ2-3|.|15|.
TGTGCCAGCAGTTACAGGGGGGGGAGCACAGATACGCAGTATTTT
CASSYRGGSTDTQYF
>TRBV6-5|TRBJ2-3|TRBD1|14|.
TGTGCCAGCAGTTCGGTACAGGGGGCAGATACGCAGTATTTT
CASSSVQGADTQYF
>TRBV13|TRBJ2-1|TRBD2|14|.
TGTGCCAGCAGCCGGGGACTAGCTCTACATGAGCAGTTCTTC
CASSRGLALHEQFF
>TRBV4-1|TRBJ2-4|.|14|.
TGCGCCAGCAGCCCAACGGGGGCCAAAAACATTCAGTACTTC
CASSPTGAKNIQYF